This TCR beta chain was retrieved from a study of regulatory T cells in long-lasting Graves disease. Arm-PCR of CDR3 regions and iRepertoire HTBI primers were used to build TCR beta libraries. Each CDR3 protein gets one entry after TCRdb re-called the multiplex PCR reads with MiXCR. The table shows approximately 350,000 distinct CDR3 sequences, with around 17% occurring only once. The time point here: newly diagnosed GD, antithyroid drugs for less than 3 months. From PBMCs, RNA was extracted and then used to make the TCR library. J lost 7 bases, V lost 4 bases, and 6 bases had no gene match. CDR1 is MDHEN, CDR2 SYDVKM, per germline. The CDR3 contains 14 residues. Findings of the study overall: Examination was confined to peripheral blood, excluding thyroid tissue.

This clonotype is a singleton in its sample. Its specificity is not known. The same sample was also studied in work on T cells in Graves' hyperthyroidism and ophthalmopathy. That work adds: Primed by the HTBI set, a first-round RT-PCR was run on the TCR CDR3.

The clonotype comes from a man in his forties with Graves disease. The J gene is TRBJ1-4, the V gene TRBV28; 7 positions match TRBD1. Here the sequenced sample was peripheral blood mononuclear cells (PBMCs), taken at new diagnosis, from a patient treated with antithyroid drugs. Here the CDR3 reads CASSSSGGGEKLFF. CDR3 coding DNA: TGTGCCAGCAGTTCGTCAGGGGGAGGTGAAAAACTGTTTTTT.